Listed below are T cell receptor beta chains from one sample, sequenced in a study of vaccination effects on CD4 cells after COVID-19. The antigens for these receptors are not known. The repertoire was sequenced with immunoSEQ multiplex PCR; TCRdb's copy has only in-frame clones and lacks some. Of about 23,000 clones in the sample, 73% were seen once. This specimen was CD4+ T cells from PBMCs cultured with SARS-CoV-2 spike peptides, taken before COVID-19 vaccination. The receptors stem from a human donor who received a COVID-19 vaccine. Each CDR3 is given with its conserved first and last residue. The D gene is left open where the match is weak. Not every row has a clone size; where given, it reads once, few, many or a size class.

TRBV18	13	.	TRBJ2-5	.	CASSPQAQETQYF	TGTGCCAGCTCACCACAAGCCCAAGAGACCCAGTACTTC
TRBV2	13	.	TRBJ2-5	.	CASLRVILETQYF	TGTGCCAGCCTTAGGGTCATCCTAGAGACCCAGTACTTC
TRBV3-1/TRBV3-2	13	.	TRBJ2-7	.	CASSQEGTYEQYF	TGTGCCAGCAGCCAAGAGGGAACCTACGAGCAGTACTTC
TRBV7-8	16	.	TRBJ1-1	TRBD1	CASSLWTGEGNTEAFF	TGTGCCAGCAGCTTATGGACAGGGGAGGGAAACACTGAAGCTTTCTTT
TRBV2	11	.	TRBJ1-5	.	CASSERQPQHF	TGTGCCAGCAGTGAGCGCCAGCCCCAGCATTTT
TRBV15	13	.	TRBJ2-1	.	CATSRAWGDEQFF	TGTGCCACCAGCAGAGCTTGGGGAGATGAGCAGTTCTTC
TRBV30	15	.	TRBJ1-3	.	CAWSLSRLLGNTIYF	TGTGCCTGGAGCCTTTCCCGTCTGTTGGGAAACACCATATATTTT
TRBV15	14	.	TRBJ2-1	TRBD2	CATSRDREGNEQFF	TGTGCCACCAGCAGAGATCGGGAGGGAAATGAGCAGTTCTTC
TRBV7-8	15	.	TRBJ1-5	.	CAPSLVYFSNQPQHF	TGTGCGCCCTCCTTAGTTTATTTTAGCAATCAGCCCCAGCATTTT
TRBV11-2	15	.	TRBJ1-3	.	CASSLHSNSGNTIYF	TGTGCCAGCAGCTTACATAGCAACTCTGGAAACACCATATATTTT
TRBV6-4	15	.	TRBJ2-3	TRBD2	CASSLSGGAQDTQYF	TGTGCCAGCAGCCTTAGCGGGGGGGCCCAGGATACGCAGTATTTT
TRBV19	15	.	TRBJ1-4	.	CASNQQGLGNEKLFF	TGTGCCAGTAACCAACAGGGTCTGGGGAATGAAAAACTGTTTTTT
TRBV27	16	.	TRBJ1-2	TRBD1	CASSPRGQGTHYGYTF	TGTGCCAGCAGTCCCAGGGGACAGGGGACTCACTATGGCTACACCTTC
TRBV11-2	13	.	TRBJ2-1	TRBD2	CASRRLAGGVKFF	TGTGCCAGCAGGCGACTAGCGGGGGGCGTTAAGTTCTTC
TRBV19	14	.	TRBJ2-4	.	CASRQGVAKNIQYF	TGTGCCAGTCGCCAGGGAGTAGCCAAAAACATTCAGTACTTC
TRBV4-1	16	few	TRBJ2-1	TRBD2	CASSPMRREGRNEQFF	TGCGCCAGCAGCCCCATGAGGCGGGAGGGCAGGAATGAGCAGTTCTTC
TRBV7-8	17	.	TRBJ1-5	TRBD1	CASSFQGAGTGNQPQHF	TGTGCCAGCAGCTTTCAGGGGGCTGGTACTGGCAATCAGCCCCAGCATTTT
TRBV18	16	.	TRBJ1-3	.	CASSLGTTFSGNTIYF	TGTGCCAGCTCGCTTGGGACGACTTTCTCTGGAAACACCATATATTTT
TRBV4-2	14	.	TRBJ2-4	.	CASSQGTRENIQYF	TGTGCCAGCAGCCAAGGAACTAGAGAAAACATTCAGTACTTC
TRBV7-9	14	few	TRBJ2-1	TRBD2	CASSQPGTRNEQFF	TGTGCCAGCAGCCAGCCCGGGACTAGGAATGAGCAGTTCTTC
TRBV6-5	14	.	TRBJ2-3	TRBD2	CASTGAGATDTQYF	TGTGCCAGCACGGGAGCGGGGGCAACAGATACGCAGTATTTT
TRBV5-1	15	few	TRBJ2-7	.	CASSLGAGRSYEQYF	TGCGCCAGCAGCTTGGGGGCAGGGCGCTCCTACGAGCAGTACTTC
TRBV30	15	.	TRBJ1-1	.	CAWSIPGPKNTEAFF	TGTGCCTGGAGTATCCCCGGGCCGAAGAACACTGAAGCTTTCTTT
TRBV24-1	16	.	TRBJ1-5	.	CATSDLGSGPNQPQHF	TGTGCCACCAGTGATTTGGGCTCAGGGCCGAATCAGCCCCAGCATTTT
TRBV19	15	.	TRBJ1-1	.	CAPPQTVRGNTEAFF	TGTGCCCCACCCCAAACTGTCCGGGGGAACACTGAAGCTTTCTTT
TRBV19	18	.	TRBJ1-3	TRBD1	CASSIRQGAPVSGNTIYF	TGTGCCAGTAGTATCAGGCAGGGGGCTCCCGTCTCTGGAAACACCATATATTTT
TRBV19	13	.	TRBJ2-1	.	CASSTDYISEQFF	TGTGCCAGTAGTACAGACTACATATCTGAGCAGTTCTTC
TRBV5-8	17	.	TRBJ2-7	TRBD2	CASSLEIAGVGAREQYF	TGTGCCAGCAGCTTGGAAATAGCGGGAGTTGGGGCTAGAGAGCAGTACTTC